Ten or more counts support the clone carrying this T cell receptor beta chain. Its specificity is not known. TCRdb fed the 5' RACE reads into MiXCR, producing one record per CDR3 protein. The sample contains more than 450,000 distinct CDR3 sequences, roughly 18% of which appear only once. This sample is drawn from a study of T-cell memory formation after mild COVID-19. V lost 4 bases, J lost 3 bases, and 16 bases lay in between. This CDR3 region has 16 residues. In germline, CDR1 is MNHEY, CDR2 SVGAGI. Study results and caveats: CD4+ clones that contracted lay mainly in CM and EM; CD8+ ones lay in EMRA.

The sequenced sample consisted of PBMCs or a T cell subset sorted from them (not recorded which). This receptor was identified in an adult woman who had mild COVID-19 (a few samples of this study predate the infection). Cell type and time point are not known. The chain uses TRBV6-5 and TRBJ2-1; D may be TRBD2 (6 bases). CDR3 DNA sequence: TGTGCCAGCAGTTCAGGGCGGGAAGGGGTCTACAATGAGCAGTTCTTC. It yields the protein CASSSGREGVYNEQFF.